This T cell receptor (beta chain) appears in the sequencing data of a study of vaccination effects on CD4 cells after COVID-19. On the study more broadly: A couple of convalescent patients each provided a sample, at 16 days and at one week before vaccination.

With V trimmed by 0 bases and J by 5 bases, 0 bases remained unmatched. The germline V gene has CDR1 SGHRS and CDR2 YFSETQ. The CDR3 is 13 amino acids. Generated by immunoSEQ multiplex PCR, the TCRdb table keeps only in-frame clones and is missing some. The repertoire consists of around 37,000 clones, with around 75% occurring once and the leading ten covering 30% to 40%. Before sequencing, viral peptide pools were used by the ViraFEST assay to expand antigen-specific CD4+ T cells. Culture lasted 10 days before CD4+ T cell isolation. Confirmation by PCR established that the person had SARS-CoV-2 infection between March and December 2020. The sample holds a few counts of this clone. The antigen is not known.

The V call is TRBV5-1, the J call TRBJ2-5, with 8 bases matching TRBD2. The receptor was isolated from a human donor who had a prior SARS-CoV-2 infection. Specimen: CD4+ T cells from PBMCs cultured with a peptide pool, collected before COVID-19 vaccination. CDR3 in amino acids: CASSLAGGETQYF. The CDR3 region has the DNA TGCGCCAGCAGCTTGGCGGGGGGGGAGACCCAGTACTTC.